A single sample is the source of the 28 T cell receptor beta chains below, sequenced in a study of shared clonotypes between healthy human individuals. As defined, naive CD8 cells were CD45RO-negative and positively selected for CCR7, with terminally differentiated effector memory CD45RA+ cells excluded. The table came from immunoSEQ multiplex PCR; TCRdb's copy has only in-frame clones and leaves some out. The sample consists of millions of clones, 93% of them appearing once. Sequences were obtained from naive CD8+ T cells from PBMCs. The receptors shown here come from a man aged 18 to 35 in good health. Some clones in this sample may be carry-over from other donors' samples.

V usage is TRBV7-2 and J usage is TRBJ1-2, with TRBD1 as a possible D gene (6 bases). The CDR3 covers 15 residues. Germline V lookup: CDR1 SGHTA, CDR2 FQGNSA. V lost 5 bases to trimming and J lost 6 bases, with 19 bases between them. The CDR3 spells CASSPSGGGADGYTF. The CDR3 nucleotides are TGTGCCAGCAGCCCATCGGGAGGGGGGGCGGATGGCTACACCTTC.

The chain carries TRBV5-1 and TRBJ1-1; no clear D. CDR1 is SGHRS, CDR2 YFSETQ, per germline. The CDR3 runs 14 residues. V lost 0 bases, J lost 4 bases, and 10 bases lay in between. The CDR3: CASSLALGGTEAFF. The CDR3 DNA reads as TGCGCCAGCAGCTTGGCCTTGGGTGGCACTGAAGCTTTCTTT.

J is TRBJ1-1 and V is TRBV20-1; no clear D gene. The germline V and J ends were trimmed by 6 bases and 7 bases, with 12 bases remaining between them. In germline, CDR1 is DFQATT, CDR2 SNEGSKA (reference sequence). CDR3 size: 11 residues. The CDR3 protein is CSAERQIEAFF. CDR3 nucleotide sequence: TGCAGTGCCGAGAGACAAATTGAAGCTTTCTTT.

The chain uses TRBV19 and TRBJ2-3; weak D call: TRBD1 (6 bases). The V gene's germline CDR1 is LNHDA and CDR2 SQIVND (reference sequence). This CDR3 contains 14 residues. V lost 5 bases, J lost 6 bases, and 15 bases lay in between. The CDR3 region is CASSGRTGSDTQYF. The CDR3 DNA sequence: TGTGCCAGTAGTGGGAGAACAGGGTCCGATACGCAGTATTTT. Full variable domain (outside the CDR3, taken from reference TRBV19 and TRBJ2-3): DGGITQSPKYLFRKEGQNVTLSCEQNLNHDAMYWYRQDPGQGLRLIYYSQIVNDFQKGDIAEGYSVSREKKESFPLTVTSAQKNPTAFYLCASSGRTGSDTQYFGPGTRLTVL.

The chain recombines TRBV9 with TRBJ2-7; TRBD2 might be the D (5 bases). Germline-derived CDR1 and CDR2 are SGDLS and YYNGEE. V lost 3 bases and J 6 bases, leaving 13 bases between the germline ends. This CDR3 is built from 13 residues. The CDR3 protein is CASSAAEGSEQYF. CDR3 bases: TGTGCCAGCAGCGCGGCTGAGGGCTCCGAGCAGTACTTC.

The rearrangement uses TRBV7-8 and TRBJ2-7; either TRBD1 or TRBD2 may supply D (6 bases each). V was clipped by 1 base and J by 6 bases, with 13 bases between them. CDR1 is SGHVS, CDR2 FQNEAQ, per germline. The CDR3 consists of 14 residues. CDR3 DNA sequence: TGTGCCAGCAGCTTAGTTGCGGGACACTTCGAGCAGTACTTC. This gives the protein CASSLVAGHFEQYF.

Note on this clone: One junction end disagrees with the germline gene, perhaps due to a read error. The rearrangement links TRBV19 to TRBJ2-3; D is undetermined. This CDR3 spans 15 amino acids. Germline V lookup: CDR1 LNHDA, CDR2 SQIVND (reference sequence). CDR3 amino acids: CASSPRAAGTDTQYF. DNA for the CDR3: TGTGCCAGTAGCCCTCGGGCAGCCGGCACGGATACGCAGTATTTT. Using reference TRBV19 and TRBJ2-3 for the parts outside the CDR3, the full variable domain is DGGITQSPKYLFRKEGQNVTLSCEQNLNHDAMYWYRQDPGQGLRLIYYSQIVNDFQKGDIAEGYSVSREKKESFPLTVTSAQKNPTAFYLCASSPRAAGTDTQYFGPGTRLTVL.

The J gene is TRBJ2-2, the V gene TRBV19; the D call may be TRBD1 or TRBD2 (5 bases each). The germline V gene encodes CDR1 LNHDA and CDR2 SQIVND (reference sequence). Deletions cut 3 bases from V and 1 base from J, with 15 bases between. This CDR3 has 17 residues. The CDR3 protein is CASSISPGDGNTGELFF. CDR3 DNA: TGTGCCAGTAGTATCTCACCCGGGGACGGGAACACCGGGGAGCTGTTTTTT.

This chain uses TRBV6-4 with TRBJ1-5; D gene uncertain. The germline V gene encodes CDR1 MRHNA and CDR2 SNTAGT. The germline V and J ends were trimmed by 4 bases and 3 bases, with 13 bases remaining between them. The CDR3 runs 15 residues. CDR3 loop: CASSAYPGNNQPQHF. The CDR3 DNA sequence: TGTGCCAGCAGTGCCTATCCCGGTAACAATCAGCCCCAGCATTTT.

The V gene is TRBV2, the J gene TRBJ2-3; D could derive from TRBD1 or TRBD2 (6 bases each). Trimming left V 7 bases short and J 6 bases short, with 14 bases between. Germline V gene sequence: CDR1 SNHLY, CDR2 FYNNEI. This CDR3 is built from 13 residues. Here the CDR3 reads CASMPRGADTQYF. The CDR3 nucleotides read TGTGCCAGCATGCCGAGGGGGGCCGATACGCAGTATTTT.

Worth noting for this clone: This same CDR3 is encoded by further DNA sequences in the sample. DNA for the CDR3: TGTGCCAGCAGCCCTGGGCCCTACGAGCAGTACTTC. It translates to CASSPGPYEQYF. This chain joins TRBV7-2 and TRBJ2-7; the D is unclear. V was shortened by 5 bases and J by 2 bases, with 7 bases between the two germline ends. The germline CDR1 and CDR2 sequences are SGHTA and FQGNSA. The CDR3 spans 12 residues.

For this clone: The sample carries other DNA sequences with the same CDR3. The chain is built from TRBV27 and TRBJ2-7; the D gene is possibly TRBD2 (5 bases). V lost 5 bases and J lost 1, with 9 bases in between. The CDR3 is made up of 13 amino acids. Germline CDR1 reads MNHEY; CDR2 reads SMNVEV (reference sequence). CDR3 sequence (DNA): TGTGCCAGCAGTCACGGACTTTCCTACGAGCAGTACTTC. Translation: CASSHGLSYEQYF.

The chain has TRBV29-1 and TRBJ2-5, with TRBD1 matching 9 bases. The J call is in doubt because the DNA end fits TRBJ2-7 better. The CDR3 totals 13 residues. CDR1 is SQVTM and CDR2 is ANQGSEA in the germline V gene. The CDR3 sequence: CSALGTGSYEQYF. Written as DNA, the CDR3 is TGCAGCGCCCTCGGGACAGGGTCCTACGAGCAGTACTTC.

CDR3 in amino acids: CASSVATSGSAYNEQFF. In DNA, the CDR3 is TGTGCCAGCAGCGTAGCTACCAGCGGGAGTGCCTACAATGAGCAGTTCTTC. V usage is TRBV9 and J usage is TRBJ2-1; 8 positions match TRBD2. Per germline, CDR1 SGDLS and CDR2 YYNGEE. This CDR3 comprises 17 residues. V lost 0 bases to trimming and J lost 2 bases; unmatched junction nucleotides: 7.

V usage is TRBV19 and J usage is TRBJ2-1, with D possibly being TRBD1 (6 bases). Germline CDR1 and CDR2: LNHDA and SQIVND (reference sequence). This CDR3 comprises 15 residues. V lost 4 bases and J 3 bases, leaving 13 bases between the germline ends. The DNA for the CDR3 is TGTGCCAGTAGTACTTTCAAGGGGGACTACAATGAGCAGTTCTTC. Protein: CASSTFKGDYNEQFF.

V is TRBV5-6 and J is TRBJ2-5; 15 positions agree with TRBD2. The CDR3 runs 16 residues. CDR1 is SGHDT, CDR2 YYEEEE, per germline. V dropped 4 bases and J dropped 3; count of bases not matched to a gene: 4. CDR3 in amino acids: CASSVGLAGGKETQYF. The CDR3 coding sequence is TGTGCCAGCAGCGTGGGACTAGCGGGAGGCAAAGAGACCCAGTACTTC.

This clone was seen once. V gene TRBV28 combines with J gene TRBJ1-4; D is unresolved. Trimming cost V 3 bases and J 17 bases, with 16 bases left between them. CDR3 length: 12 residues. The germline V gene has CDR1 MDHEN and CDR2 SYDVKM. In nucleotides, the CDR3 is TGTGCCAGCAGTTTCTCTAACAGAATACGATTTTTT. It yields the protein CASSFSNRIRFF.

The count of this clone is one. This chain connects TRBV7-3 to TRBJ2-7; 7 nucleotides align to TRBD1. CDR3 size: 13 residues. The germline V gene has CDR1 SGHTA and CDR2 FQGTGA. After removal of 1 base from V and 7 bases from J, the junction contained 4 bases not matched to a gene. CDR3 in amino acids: CASSLIGQAEQYF. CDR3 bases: TGTGCCAGCAGCTTAATTGGACAGGCAGAGCAGTACTTC.

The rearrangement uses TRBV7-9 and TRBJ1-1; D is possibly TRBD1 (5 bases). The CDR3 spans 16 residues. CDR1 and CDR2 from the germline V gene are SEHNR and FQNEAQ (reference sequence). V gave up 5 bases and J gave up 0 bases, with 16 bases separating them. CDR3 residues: CASSPQQRQMNTEAFF. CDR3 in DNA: TGTGCCAGCAGCCCCCAGCAGAGACAGATGAACACTGAAGCTTTCTTT.

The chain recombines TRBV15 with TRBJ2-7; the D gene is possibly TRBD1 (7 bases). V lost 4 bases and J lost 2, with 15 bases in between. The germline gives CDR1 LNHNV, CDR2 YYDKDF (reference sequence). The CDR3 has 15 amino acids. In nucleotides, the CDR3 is TGTGCCACCAGCACCGCCAGGGGGGCTGCCTACGAGCAGTACTTC. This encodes CATSTARGAAYEQYF.

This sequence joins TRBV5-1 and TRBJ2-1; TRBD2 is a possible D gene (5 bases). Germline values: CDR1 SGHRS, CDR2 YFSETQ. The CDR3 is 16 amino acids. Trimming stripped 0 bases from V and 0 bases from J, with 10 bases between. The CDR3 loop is CASSLASGLSYNEQFF. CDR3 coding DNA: TGCGCCAGCAGCTTGGCCAGCGGCCTCTCCTACAATGAGCAGTTCTTC.

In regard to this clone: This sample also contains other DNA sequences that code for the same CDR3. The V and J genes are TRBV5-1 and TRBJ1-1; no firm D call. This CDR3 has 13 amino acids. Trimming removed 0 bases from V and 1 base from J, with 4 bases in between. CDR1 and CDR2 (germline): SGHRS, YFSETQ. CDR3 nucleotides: TGCGCCAGCAGCTTGGGGGAGAACACTGAAGCTTTCTTT. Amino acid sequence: CASSLGENTEAFF.

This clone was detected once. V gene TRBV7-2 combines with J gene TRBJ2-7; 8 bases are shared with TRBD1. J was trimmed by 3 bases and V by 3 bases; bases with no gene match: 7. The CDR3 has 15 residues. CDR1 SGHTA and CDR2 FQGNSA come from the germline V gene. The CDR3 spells CASSFGQGGVYEQYF. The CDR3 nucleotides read TGTGCCAGCAGCTTCGGACAGGGTGGAGTCTACGAGCAGTACTTC.

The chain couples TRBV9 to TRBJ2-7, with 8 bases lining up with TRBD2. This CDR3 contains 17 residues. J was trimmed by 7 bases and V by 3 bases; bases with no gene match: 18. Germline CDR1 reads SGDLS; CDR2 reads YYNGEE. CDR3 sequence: CASSAPAGGIRPGEQYF. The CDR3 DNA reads TGTGCCAGCAGCGCCCCTGCGGGAGGAATCCGGCCGGGAGAGCAGTACTTC. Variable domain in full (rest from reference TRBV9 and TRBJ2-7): DSGVTQTPKHLITATGQRVTLRCSPRSGDLSVYWYQQSLDQGLQFLIQYYNGEERAKGNILERFSAQQFPDLHSELNLSSLELGDSALYFCASSAPAGGIRPGEQYFGPGTRLTVT.

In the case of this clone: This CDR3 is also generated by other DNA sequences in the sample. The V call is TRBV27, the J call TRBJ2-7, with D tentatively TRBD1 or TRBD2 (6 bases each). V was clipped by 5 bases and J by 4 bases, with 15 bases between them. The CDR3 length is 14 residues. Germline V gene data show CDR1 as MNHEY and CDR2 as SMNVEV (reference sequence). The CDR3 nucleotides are TGTGCCAGCAGTGTGACTGGAGGGGGATACGAGCAGTACTTC. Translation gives CASSVTGGGYEQYF.

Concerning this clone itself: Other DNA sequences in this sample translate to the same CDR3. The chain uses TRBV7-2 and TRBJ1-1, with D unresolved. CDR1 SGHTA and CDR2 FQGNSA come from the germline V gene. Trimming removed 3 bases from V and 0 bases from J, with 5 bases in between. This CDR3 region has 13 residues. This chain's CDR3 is CASSFGMNTEAFF. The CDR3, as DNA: TGTGCCAGCAGCTTTGGCATGAACACTGAAGCTTTCTTT.

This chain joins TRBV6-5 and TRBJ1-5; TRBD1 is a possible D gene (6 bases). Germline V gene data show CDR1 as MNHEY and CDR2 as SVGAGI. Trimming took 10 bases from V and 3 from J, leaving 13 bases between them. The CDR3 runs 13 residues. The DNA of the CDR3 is TGTGCCATCGCGCGGGGGCCCAATCAGCCCCAGCATTTT. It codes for CAIARGPNQPQHF.

The CDR3 here is CSAGQTVYEQYF. CDR3 nucleotide sequence: TGCAGCGCCGGGCAAACGGTGTACGAGCAGTACTTC. This sequence joins TRBV29-1 and TRBJ2-7; D gene ambiguous. Germline V lookup: CDR1 SQVTM, CDR2 ANQGSEA. V was clipped by 7 bases and J by 4 bases, with 14 bases between them. The length of the CDR3 is 12 residues.